The 19 T cell receptor beta chains in this list originate from one sample, sequenced in a study of cytomegalovirus exposure and HLA in healthy donors. PCR primers comprised 60 Vbeta and 13 Jbeta primers. TCRdb's table, derived via immunoSEQ multiplex PCR, lists solely in-frame clones and lacks some. The data show hundreds of thousands of clones, with more than 75% seen just once and 3% to 4.5% held by the top ten. Sample: PBMCs. Source of these receptors: a male donor in good health and CMV-seronegative.

This chain links TRBV19 with TRBJ1-2; 10 nucleotides match TRBD1. V lost 5 bases to trimming and J lost 7 bases; unmatched junction nucleotides: 10. The CDR3 sequence is 15 residues long. CDR1 is LNHDA and CDR2 is SQIVND in the germline V gene (reference sequence). CDR3 nucleotides: TGTGCCAGTAGTCCTTCTTCCGGGACAGGGGTTGGCTACACCTTC. Translated, it gives CASSPSSGTGVGYTF.

The CDR3 DNA reads TGTGCCAGTAGGGACAGGGGAACGGAGGGCTACACCTTC. Translation: CASRDRGTEGYTF. The chain recombines TRBV25-1 with TRBJ1-2; 10 nucleotides align to TRBD1. J gave up 8 bases and V 9 bases, and 9 bases lay outside the gene matches. The CDR3 sequence is 13 residues long. In germline, CDR1 is MGHDK, CDR2 SYGVNS.

DNA for the CDR3: TGTGCCAGCAGCTCCCGGACAGGGGGCAATGAGCAGTTCTTC. Amino acid sequence: CASSSRTGGNEQFF. V is TRBV7-9 and J is TRBJ2-1; 10 bases agree with TRBD1. Germline CDR1 reads SEHNR; CDR2 reads FQNEAQ (reference sequence). The CDR3 length is 14 residues. Trimming took 4 bases from V and 6 from J; bases not matched to a gene: 3.

This clone was counted a single time. The rearrangement joins TRBV5-5 to TRBJ1-5; D might be TRBD1 (6 bases). V was shortened by 4 bases and J by 3 bases, with 11 bases between the two germline ends. CDR1 and CDR2 from the germline V gene are SGHKS and YYEKEE (reference sequence). The CDR3 consists of 14 residues. The CDR3 DNA reads as TGTGCCAGCAGCCCCCGGGACACCAATCAGCCCCAGCATTTT. Amino acids: CASSPRDTNQPQHF.

The chain recombines TRBV30 with TRBJ1-1, with D tentatively TRBD1 (5 bases). V was cut by 4 bases and J by 11 bases, with 14 bases left in between. This CDR3 comprises 11 residues. Germline CDR1 reads GTSNPN; CDR2 reads SVGIG (reference sequence). The CDR3 coding sequence is TGTGCCTGGATGCAGGGATATTTGGCTTTCTTT. Protein product: CAWMQGYLAFF.

The chain carries TRBV4-1 and TRBJ1-2; D gene uncertain. The germline V gene has CDR1 MGHRA and CDR2 YSYEKL. The CDR3 totals 15 residues. V gave up 1 base and J gave up 2 bases, with 11 bases separating them. This CDR3 is CASSQGVRLNYGYTF. CDR3 nucleotides: TGCGCCAGCAGCCAAGGGGTTCGACTAAACTATGGCTACACCTTC.

The chain has TRBV18 and TRBJ2-2; D not certain. Between the trimmed V and J ends, which lost 0 bases and 2 bases, there was a span of 4 bases. Germline CDR1 and CDR2: KGHSH and LQKENI. This CDR3 has 14 amino acids. CDR3 protein: CASSPPPNTGELFF. CDR3 DNA: TGTGCCAGCTCACCACCTCCTAACACCGGGGAGCTGTTTTTT.

The V and J genes are TRBV6-5 and TRBJ2-3, with a possible D match to TRBD2 (5 bases). Germline-derived CDR1 and CDR2 are MNHEY and SVGAGI. V was cut by 2 bases and J by 2 bases, with 11 bases left in between. CDR3 length equals 15 residues. The CDR3 DNA reads as TGTGCCAGCAGTTACGGAGGTGAAAACACAGATACGCAGTATTTT. Translated, it gives CASSYGGENTDTQYF.

This clone was counted a few times. This sequence joins TRBV2 and TRBJ2-5; no clear D. V lost 7 bases to trimming and J lost 1 base, with 4 bases between them. From germline, CDR1 is SNHLY and CDR2 FYNNEI. The CDR3 is 11 amino acids. The DNA of the CDR3 is TGTGCCAGCACCTTCCAAGAGACCCAGTACTTC. Its translation is CASTFQETQYF.

The rearrangement uses TRBV6-5 and TRBJ1-2; 7 positions match TRBD1. V lost 5 bases and J lost 6; bases outside the gene matches: 3. CDR1 is MNHEY and CDR2 is SVGAGI in the germline V gene. CDR3 size: 12 residues. This chain's CDR3 is CASSHRGDGYTF. CDR3 coding DNA: TGTGCCAGCAGTCACAGGGGAGATGGCTACACCTTC.

This rearrangement joins TRBV4-1 to TRBJ2-2; D possibly corresponds to TRBD2 (6 bases). Germline assignment: CDR1 MGHRA and CDR2 YSYEKL. The CDR3 has 16 amino acids. V dropped 3 bases and J dropped 3 bases, with 14 bases sitting between them. The CDR3: CASSHKEGLDTGELFF. The DNA for the CDR3 is TGCGCCAGCAGCCACAAGGAGGGCCTGGACACCGGGGAGCTGTTTTTT.

The rearrangement joins TRBV27 to TRBJ2-3, with D unclear. CDR3 length equals 13 residues. Deletions cut 1 base from V and 7 bases from J, with 9 bases between. Germline V CDR1 and CDR2: MNHEY, SMNVEV (reference sequence). The CDR3 is CASSLLAPYTQYF. In DNA, the CDR3 is TGTGCCAGCAGTTTATTGGCCCCATATACGCAGTATTTT.

The J gene is TRBJ1-6, the V gene TRBV5-6, with D maybe TRBD1 (5 bases). The germline V gene encodes CDR1 SGHDT and CDR2 YYEEEE. The CDR3 extends over 14 amino acids. V gave up 1 base and J gave up 9 bases, with 11 bases separating them. CDR3 residues: CASSLPGSGSPLHF. The CDR3 coding sequence is TGTGCCAGCAGCTTGCCAGGGTCAGGTTCACCCCTCCACTTT.

The count of this clone is one. The V and J genes are TRBV30 and TRBJ2-3; 13 bases are a match to TRBD2. There are 15 residues in the CDR3. V was pared by 0 bases and J by 8 bases, with 5 bases of the junction left unmatched. Germline V CDR1 and CDR2: GTSNPN, SVGIG (reference sequence). CDR3 in amino acids: CAWSVELAGGTTQYF. The CDR3 DNA reads as TGTGCCTGGAGTGTGGAACTAGCGGGAGGGACTACGCAGTATTTT.

This clone was counted only a few times. This sequence joins TRBV28 and TRBJ1-5; no reliable D call. Per the germline V gene, CDR1 is MDHEN and CDR2 is SYDVKM. Deletions cut 2 bases from V and 1 base from J, with 15 bases between. The CDR3 is made up of 17 amino acids. The CDR3 nucleotides are TGTGCCAGCAGTTTAGTCCGTGAGGCCTGGAGCAATCAGCCCCAGCATTTT. This codes for CASSLVREAWSNQPQHF. The variable domain in full, completed from reference TRBV28 and TRBJ1-5, reads DVKVTQSSRYLVKRTGEKVFLECVQDMDHENMFWYRQDPGLGLRLIYFSYDVKMKEKGDIPEGYSVSREKKERFSLILESASTNQTSMYLCASSLVREAWSNQPQHFGDGTRLSIL.

V usage is TRBV19 and J usage is TRBJ1-2; 10 bases align to TRBD1. V lost 4 bases and J lost 6; bases outside the gene matches: 5. Germline V gives CDR1 LNHDA, CDR2 SQIVND (reference sequence). The CDR3 runs 14 residues. CDR3 sequence reads: CASSRTGGIDGYTF. CDR3 nucleotides: TGTGCCAGTAGTAGGACAGGGGGGATCGATGGCTACACCTTC. Combining the CDR3 with reference TRBV19 and TRBJ1-2 gives the whole variable domain DGGITQSPKYLFRKEGQNVTLSCEQNLNHDAMYWYRQDPGQGLRLIYYSQIVNDFQKGDIAEGYSVSREKKESFPLTVTSAQKNPTAFYLCASSRTGGIDGYTFGSGTRLTVV.

The chain recombines TRBV6-1 with TRBJ1-5; D unclear. Germline loops: CDR1 MNHNS, CDR2 SASEGT. The CDR3 covers 12 residues. The V end was cut by 8 bases, the J end by 4 bases, with 9 bases between. The CDR3 DNA is TGTGCCAGCCTAGGCGGGAATCAGCCCCAGCATTTT. Its protein product is CASLGGNQPQHF.

The rearrangement uses TRBV11-3 and TRBJ2-1; TRBD2 matches at 7 bases. There are 17 residues in the CDR3. Germline assignment: CDR1 SGHNT and CDR2 YENEEA. V lost 0 bases, J lost 2 bases, and 7 bases stayed unmatched. The CDR3 spells CASSLEPSGKPYNEQFF. Written as DNA, the CDR3 is TGTGCCAGCAGCTTAGAACCCAGCGGGAAGCCCTACAATGAGCAGTTCTTC.

This clone was seen once. One end of the junction varies from germline; a read error may be responsible. The chain has TRBV7-9 and TRBJ2-3; weak D call: TRBD2 (6 bases). Germline CDR1 and CDR2: SEHNR and FQNEAQ (reference sequence). The CDR3 runs 14 residues. The CDR3 is CSSSRDSSTDTQYF. CDR3 sequence (DNA): TGTTCCAGCAGCCGGGACTCAAGCACAGATACGCAGTATTTT.